The 13 T cell receptor beta chains listed next were all sequenced from one sample in a study of blood T cell repertoires in COVID-19. The repertoire was sequenced with immunoSEQ multiplex PCR; TCRdb's copy has only in-frame clones and lacks some. The data contain 170,000 or so clones, 65% to 90% of them singletons. The sequenced sample consisted of peripheral blood. The receptors stem from a man in his fifties or sixties with active or convalescent COVID-19.

V is TRBV12-5 and J is TRBJ2-7; the D is unclear. Germline V gene data show CDR1 as LGHNT and CDR2 as FRNRAP. This CDR3 has 12 residues. V was trimmed by 6 bases and J by 6 bases, leaving 12 bases between them. CDR3: CASGLRLGEQYF. CDR3 nucleotide sequence: TGTGCTAGTGGCCTTCGTCTCGGCGAGCAGTACTTC.

In nucleotides, the CDR3 is TGTGCCAGCAGCTCCGCCAGGGGAAACTATGGCTACACCTTC. Translated, it gives CASSSARGNYGYTF. The chain carries TRBV11-2 and TRBJ1-2; tentative D call: TRBD1 (6 bases). The CDR3 contains 14 residues. Germline V gene lookup returns CDR1 SGHAT and CDR2 FQNNGV. V lost 4 bases and J lost 2, with 11 bases in between. The full variable domain, with the rest looked up from reference TRBV11-2 and TRBJ1-2, is EAGVAQSPRYKIIEKRQSVAFWCNPISGHATLYWYQQILGQGPKLLIQFQNNGVVDDSQLPKDRFSAERLKGVDSTLKIQPAKLEDSAVYLCASSSARGNYGYTFGSGTRLTVV.

This clone was detected only a few times. This sequence joins TRBV3-1 (or the pseudogene TRBV3-2) and TRBJ2-1, with D perhaps TRBD1 (6 bases). V lost 1 base, J lost 12 bases, and 10 bases lay in between. The CDR3 loop spans 12 amino acids. From germline, CDR1 is LGHDT and CDR2 YNNKEL (reference sequence). Here the CDR3 reads CASSQVSRGQFF. In nucleotides, the CDR3 is TGTGCCAGCAGCCAAGTTTCCAGGGGGCAGTTCTTC.

This chain connects TRBV2 to TRBJ1-5; no firm D call. CDR1 is SNHLY, CDR2 FYNNEI, per germline. The germline V and J ends were trimmed by 4 bases and 4 bases, with 5 bases remaining between them. The CDR3 runs 12 residues. CDR3 loop: CASSGGNQPQHF. As DNA, the CDR3 is TGTGCCAGCAGTGGCGGGAATCAGCCCCAGCATTTT.

This chain uses TRBV14 with TRBJ2-5; 9 bases agree with TRBD2. From germline, CDR1 is SGHDN and CDR2 FVKESK. CDR3 length: 15 residues. The J segment lost 4 bases and the V segment lost 6 bases, leaving 9 bases of the junction unmatched. The CDR3 loop is CASSPLAGVGETQYF. CDR3 sequence (DNA): TGTGCCAGCAGTCCTTTAGCGGGAGTCGGAGAGACCCAGTACTTC.

This clone has a single count. The V and J genes are TRBV6-5 and TRBJ2-1, with 10 nucleotides matching TRBD2. CDR1 and CDR2 (germline): MNHEY, SVGAGI. With V trimmed by 8 bases and J by 9 bases, 13 bases remained unmatched. This CDR3 has 15 amino acids. The CDR3 region is CASRPGAGGPGEQFF. DNA for the CDR3: TGTGCCAGCCGGCCGGGAGCGGGGGGGCCCGGTGAGCAGTTCTTC.

This chain uses TRBV4-2 with TRBJ2-3, with 7 bases matching TRBD2. The CDR3 contains 17 residues. After removal of 4 bases from V and 0 bases from J, the junction contained 10 bases not matched to a gene. Germline assignment: CDR1 LGHNA and CDR2 YNFKEQ. This CDR3 is CASSLQPLAASTDTQYF. The CDR3, as DNA: TGTGCCAGCAGCCTCCAACCCCTAGCGGCTAGCACAGATACGCAGTATTTT.

This clone was detected once. The chain links TRBV4-1 to TRBJ1-6, with a possible D match to TRBD1 (5 bases). CDR3 size: 17 residues. CDR1 MGHRA and CDR2 YSYEKL come from the germline V gene. V shed 4 bases and J shed 8 bases, with 21 bases lying between them. CDR3 nucleotide sequence: TGCGCCAGCAGCCTCAGACCGGTCGGGGGTTCCTATTCACCCCTCCACTTT. Its protein product is CASSLRPVGGSYSPLHF.

The gene calls are TRBV6-5 and TRBJ2-7; TRBD1 is a possible D gene (5 bases). Trimming pared 11 bases from V and 6 bases from J, leaving 23 bases between. Germline assignment: CDR1 MNHEY and CDR2 SVGAGI. The CDR3 sequence is 14 residues long. The CDR3 loop is CAGEQGLNYGEQYF. CDR3 nucleotides: TGTGCCGGTGAGCAGGGTTTGAACTACGGCGAGCAGTACTTC.

This chain links TRBV6-4 with TRBJ2-2, with 8 bases matching TRBD1. The CDR3 is 16 residues long. V was pared by 3 bases and J by 2 bases, with 5 bases of the junction left unmatched. The germline CDR1 and CDR2 sequences are MRHNA and SNTAGT. Here the CDR3 DNA reads TGTGCCAGCAGTGATCAGGGGGCGGCTAACACCGGGGAGCTGTTTTTT. Its protein product is CASSDQGAANTGELFF.

V gene TRBV11-3 combines with J gene TRBJ1-6; unclear D gene. The CDR3 sequence is 14 residues long. From germline, CDR1 is SGHNT and CDR2 YENEEA. The V gene lost 0 bases and the J gene lost 7 bases, with 7 bases spanning the gap. The CDR3: CASSLDSENSPLHF. The CDR3 DNA reads as TGTGCCAGCAGCTTAGACAGTGAAAATTCACCCCTCCACTTT.

The CDR3 reads CASSLAVAQGAQHF. The CDR3 nucleotides are TGTGCCAGCAGCTTGGCTGTAGCACAGGGGGCCCAGCATTTT. The rearrangement links TRBV5-5 to TRBJ1-5, with 8 bases that match TRBD1. J lost 11 bases, V lost 0 bases, and 7 bases had no gene match. Per germline, CDR1 SGHKS and CDR2 YYEKEE (reference sequence). The CDR3 contains 14 residues.

This chain uses TRBV9 with TRBJ2-5, with 7 bases identical to TRBD2. The CDR3 has 13 residues. With V trimmed by 4 bases and J by 5 bases, 5 bases remained unmatched. The germline V gene encodes CDR1 SGDLS and CDR2 YYNGEE. The CDR3 sequence is CASSTGGWETQYF. The CDR3 coding sequence is TGTGCCAGCAGCACCGGGGGGTGGGAGACCCAGTACTTC.